The 26 T cell receptor beta chains given below trace back to one sample, sequenced in a study of tumor-infiltrating lymphocytes in primary liver carcinoma. Priming with a constant-region primer yielded TCR beta cDNA from about 480 ng total RNA. Three nested multiplex PCR rounds, a slightly modified ARM-PCR, produced the libraries for TCR beta. PCR rounds one and two used TRBV1-TRBV30 forward primers with a C-beta reverse primer for approximately 10 cycles each. TCRdb itself ran the multiplex PCR reads through MiXCR, one entry per CDR3 protein. The data contain approximately 190,000 distinct CDR3 sequences, around four fifths of them singletons. Co-extraction yielded RNA and DNA from around 20-30 mg of unsorted bulk tissue. The sample taken for sequencing was tumor tissue from primary liver carcinoma. The receptors were sampled from a man in his forties or fifties with primary liver carcinoma and hepatitis B virus infection.

Regarding this clonotype: At one of its ends the junction is not consistent with the germline gene, which may arise from a read error. The V and J genes are TRBV6-1 and TRBJ2-3; weak D call: TRBD1 (5 bases). The CDR3 has 14 amino acids. CDR1 is MNHNS and CDR2 is SASEGT in the germline V gene. CDR3 residues: CASSEGPGPDTQYF. The CDR3 bases are TGTGCGAGCAGTGAAGGACCAGGGCCAGATACACAGTATTTT.

Details on this clonotype: At one end, the junction sequence differs from germline, possibly due to a read error. The chain joins TRBV9 to TRBJ1-1, with no clear D. The CDR3 runs to 13 residues. Germline CDR1 is SGDLS and CDR2 is YYNGEE. CDR3 nucleotide sequence: TGTACCAGCAGCCTCCTCATGAACACTGAAGCTTTCTTT. This translates into CTSSLLMNTEAFF.

This clonotype was detected ten times or more. The chain recombines TRBV7-9 with TRBJ2-2, with D perhaps matching TRBD1 or TRBD2 (5 bases each). The germline V gene has CDR1 SEHNR and CDR2 FQNEAQ (reference sequence). V lost 0 bases, J lost 3 bases, and 8 bases lay in between. The CDR3 extends over 15 amino acids. The chain's CDR3 is CASSLARDDTGELFF. DNA of the CDR3: TGTGCCAGCAGCTTAGCCAGGGACGACACCGGGGAGCTGTTTTTT.

A remark on this clonotype: This likely comes from a read error, as the CDR3 has no conserved phenylalanine or tryptophan at its end. The chain carries TRBV5-1 and TRBJ2-7, with a possible D match to TRBD2 (5 bases). This CDR3 is built from 13 residues. The germline gives CDR1 SGHRS, CDR2 YFSETQ. The CDR3 reads CASKEASSNEQYC. CDR3 nucleotide sequence: TGCGCCAGCAAGGAGGCCTCCTCCAACGAGCAGTACTGC.

On this clonotype itself: The junction departs from the called germline gene at one end, perhaps through a read error. This rearrangement joins TRBV29-1 to TRBJ1-1, with D unclear. The CDR3 totals 15 residues. The V gene's germline CDR1 is SQVTM and CDR2 ANQGSEA. The DNA for the CDR3 is TGCAGCGTTGAAGCGAGGTGGGGAATGAACGCTGAAGCTCTCTTT. Residues: CSVEARWGMNAEALF. Based on the CDR3 plus reference TRBV29-1 and TRBJ1-1, the full variable domain is SAVISQKPSRDICQRGTSLTIQCQVDSQVTMMFWYRQQPGQSLTLIATANQGSEATYESGFVIDKFPISRPNLTFSTLTVSNMSPEDSSIYLCSVEARWGMNAEALFGQGTRLTVV.

A word on this clonotype: Lacking the conserved final phenylalanine or tryptophan, this CDR3 likely reflects a read error. This chain joins TRBV29-1 and TRBJ2-3; weak D call: TRBD2 (5 bases). CDR1 is SQVTM, CDR2 ANQGSEA, per germline. The CDR3 covers 14 residues. Trimming took 4 bases from V and 5 from J, leaving 16 bases between them. The DNA for the CDR3 is TGCAGCGTTGGAGCGGTGGTAGTGGGAGATACGCAGTATTAT. This gives the protein CSVGAVVVGDTQYY.

Many counts were recorded for this clonotype. J is TRBJ2-5 and V is TRBV7-8; possible D gene TRBD1, 6 bases. Per the germline V gene, CDR1 is SGHVS and CDR2 is FQNEAQ. The CDR3 loop spans 14 amino acids. The V end was cut by 7 bases, the J end by 1 base, with 13 bases between. CDR3 nucleotide sequence: TGTGCCAGCAAGCAAGGGACAACCCAAGAGACCCAGTACTTC. This sequence encodes CASKQGTTQETQYF.

As for this clonotype: At one end, the junction sequence differs from germline, possibly due to a read error. The V and J genes are TRBV29-1 and TRBJ2-2, with a weak D call TRBD1 (6 bases). Per germline, CDR1 SQVTM and CDR2 ANQGSEA. CDR3 length: 13 amino acids. The CDR3 sequence is CSVYTGNTGELIF. CDR3 nucleotide sequence: TGCAGCGTTTATACAGGGAACACCGGGGAGCTGATCTTT.

A word on this clonotype: The CDR3 does not end in the conserved phenylalanine or tryptophan, so this is likely a read error. The chain is built from TRBV11-2 and TRBJ2-7; D possibly matches TRBD1 or TRBD2 (6 bases each). CDR1 SGHAT and CDR2 FQNNGV come from the germline V gene. CDR3 length equals 12 residues. The CDR3, as DNA: TGTGCCGGCAGTCCCGGGGGCTACGAACAGTACTCC. It yields the protein CAGSPGGYEQYS.

Comment on this clonotype: A junction boundary mismatches the germline segment, possibly from a read error. The CDR3 DNA reads as TGTGCCAGTACGACTGGAACTAACACCTGGGAGCTGTTTTTT. Residues: CASTTGTNTWELFF. The J gene is TRBJ2-2, the V gene TRBV6-1; D not resolved. CDR1 is MNHNS, CDR2 SASEGT, per germline. The CDR3 spans 14 residues.

This clonotype was detected once. Because it lacks the conserved phenylalanine or tryptophan at the end, this CDR3 is likely a read error. This chain links TRBV11-2 with TRBJ2-1; D gene uncertain. Germline assignment: CDR1 SGHAT and CDR2 FQNNGV. V was clipped by 4 bases and J by 12 bases, with 10 bases between them. The CDR3 loop spans 11 amino acids. CDR3 sequence: CASSSAARQFC. In DNA, the CDR3 is TGTGCCAGCAGCTCCGCGGCTAGGCAGTTCTGC.

Comments on this clonotype: The CDR3 does not end in the conserved phenylalanine or tryptophan, so this is likely a read error. This sequence joins TRBV11-2 and TRBJ2-7; D unclear. Trimming removed 5 bases from V and 1 base from J, with 18 bases in between. CDR3 size: 16 residues. The germline V gene has CDR1 SGHAT and CDR2 FQNNGV. Written as DNA, the CDR3 is TGTGCCAGCAGCCCGGTAATGGGGATAGGGTCCTACGAGCAGTACATC. Amino acids: CASSPVMGIGSYEQYI.

This clonotype is a singleton in its sample. The chain couples TRBV11-2 to TRBJ1-6; possibly TRBD1 for D (5 bases). The CDR3 extends over 16 amino acids. Germline V gene sequence: CDR1 SGHAT, CDR2 FQNNGV. Trimming took 4 bases from V and 3 from J, leaving 13 bases between them. The CDR3 sequence: CASSYGDDGYNSPLHF. CDR3 sequence (DNA): TGTGCCAGCAGCTATGGGGACGACGGCTATAATTCACCCCTCCACTTT.

This chain uses TRBV9 with TRBJ2-3; possible D gene TRBD1, 6 bases. The CDR3 sequence is 14 residues long. The V gene lost 3 bases and the J gene lost 2 bases, with 10 bases spanning the gap. Germline V gene lookup returns CDR1 SGDLS and CDR2 YYNGEE. The CDR3 here is CASSGGGTTDTQYF. The CDR3 DNA reads as TGTGCCAGCAGCGGAGGGGGAACCACAGATACGCAGTATTTT. The entire variable domain, with the rest obtained from reference TRBV9 and TRBJ2-3, is as follows: DSGVTQTPKHLITATGQRVTLRCSPRSGDLSVYWYQQSLDQGLQFLIQYYNGEERAKGNILERFSAQQFPDLHSELNLSSLELGDSALYFCASSGGGTTDTQYFGPGTRLTVL.

Regarding this clonotype: Germline and junction disagree at one end, which may indicate a read error. The V and J genes are TRBV6-5 and TRBJ2-5, with D possibly called TRBD1 or TRBD2 (5 bases each). Germline loops: CDR1 MNHEY, CDR2 SVGAGI. The CDR3 covers 12 residues. CDR3 sequence: CTSSSLGETRYF. DNA of the CDR3: TGTACCAGCAGCTCCCTGGGGGAGACCCGGTACTTC.

Notes on this clonotype: The junction and the germline gene differ at one end; a read error may be behind it. J is TRBJ2-1 and V is TRBV6-5, with D uncertain. CDR1 and CDR2 (germline): MNHEY, SVGAGI. The CDR3 extends over 16 amino acids. Here the CDR3 reads CTSSLETSSSYNEQFF. Written as DNA, the CDR3 is TGTACCAGCAGTCTGGAGACCAGCAGCTCCTACAATGAGCAGTTCTTC.

Remarks on this clonotype: The junction differs from germline at one of its ends, possibly a read error. The chain joins TRBV6-5 to TRBJ2-3; 8 positions match TRBD2. The CDR3 is 15 amino acids. Germline V gives CDR1 MNHEY, CDR2 SVGAGI. The CDR3 is CASNPGVAGTDTQYF. The CDR3 DNA is TGTGCCAGTAACCCAGGAGTAGCGGGAACAGATACGCAATATTTT.

About this clonotype: Given the absence of the conserved phenylalanine or tryptophan at the CDR3 end, a read error is likely. It is unclear where the CDR3 begins or ends on the DNA, so no DNA is shown, and the CDR3 is as TCRdb lists it. The chain links TRBV29-1 to TRBJ1-2. Including both end residues, the CDR3 is 18 amino acids long. Germline V gives CDR1 SQVTM, CDR2 ANQGSEA. CDR3 protein: CSVGAPSGTQVANYGYTI.

The CDR3 protein is CASSFQGAACEQYF. CDR3 sequence (DNA): TGTGCCAGCAGCTTCCAAGGGGCAGCCTGCGAACAGTACTTC. The chain employs TRBV5-6 and TRBJ2-7; weak D call: TRBD1 (5 bases). The V gene lost 2 bases and the J gene lost 10 bases, with 19 bases spanning the gap. The germline V gene has CDR1 SGHDT and CDR2 YYEEEE. The CDR3 totals 14 residues.

The chain employs TRBV6-1 and TRBJ1-5; 8 bases agree with TRBD1. V gave up 7 bases and J gave up 5 bases; unmatched junction bases: 16. The length of the CDR3 is 17 residues. Germline CDR1 reads MNHNS; CDR2 reads SASEGT. The CDR3 spells CASIFTIGQGGYQPQHF. As DNA, the CDR3 is TGTGCCAGCATATTCACCATCGGACAGGGAGGCTATCAGCCCCAGCATTTT.

CDR3 sequence: CSARKRGGSARGEQYF. The CDR3 DNA reads TGCAGTGCTAGGAAGCGGGGCGGGTCTGCCCGCGGAGAGCAGTACTTC. This chain links TRBV20-1 with TRBJ2-7, with 7 bases aligning to TRBD2. This CDR3 comprises 16 residues. V was clipped by 3 bases and J by 7 bases; unmatched bases: 18. Germline V CDR1 and CDR2: DFQATT, SNEGSKA (reference sequence).

This clonotype was found once. This chain links TRBV11-2 with TRBJ1-6; 7 bases agree with TRBD1. V lost 3 bases and J lost 7; bases outside the gene matches: 9. The CDR3 sequence is 16 residues long. Germline assignment: CDR1 SGHAT and CDR2 FQNNGV. DNA for the CDR3: TGTGCCAGCAGCTTCACCGCCGGGACAGTGAATTCACCCCTCCACTTT. Translating gives CASSFTAGTVNSPLHF. The whole variable domain, filled in from reference TRBV11-2 and TRBJ1-6, reads EAGVAQSPRYKIIEKRQSVAFWCNPISGHATLYWYQQILGQGPKLLIQFQNNGVVDDSQLPKDRFSAERLKGVDSTLKIQPAKLEDSAVYLCASSFTAGTVNSPLHFGNGTRLTVT.

Comments on this clonotype: A read error may explain this, as a much larger clone is one base away. The rearrangement links TRBV28 to TRBJ2-3; D not certain. V was clipped by 2 bases and J by 4 bases, with 7 bases between them. CDR3 length: 13 amino acids. Germline loops: CDR1 MDHEN, CDR2 SYDVKM. This CDR3 reads CASSLTLPDTQYF. The CDR3 bases are TGTGCCAGCAGTTTAACACTTCCAGATACGCAGTATTTT.

On this clonotype itself: The conserved phenylalanine or tryptophan is not found at the CDR3 terminus, so this likely reflects a read error. V is TRBV29-1 and J is TRBJ2-1; 10 bases match TRBD1. The germline V gene encodes CDR1 SQVTM and CDR2 ANQGSEA. The CDR3 contains 14 residues. The CDR3 coding sequence is TGCATCGTCGACGGGACAGGGGTGAGCAATGAGCAGTTCTTA. This codes for CIVDGTGVSNEQFL.

Regarding this clonotype: The CDR3 does not close with the conserved phenylalanine or tryptophan, likely indicating a read error. The limits of the CDR3 on the DNA are not certain, so only TCRdb's listed CDR3 is given. This chain links TRBV4-3 with TRBJ2-3; the table's D call, TRBD2, was not checked against the DNA. Germline V gene sequence: CDR1 LGHNA, CDR2 YSLEER. The CDR3 contains 16 residues when both ends are counted. CDR3 region: CASSQGLAGVVDTQYY.

The sample holds one count of this clonotype. At one boundary the junction diverges from the germline segment, which might be a read error. V usage is TRBV29-1 and J usage is TRBJ2-3; 10 bases match TRBD1. The CDR3 runs to 14 residues. The V gene's germline CDR1 is SQVTM and CDR2 ANQGSEA. CDR3 coding DNA: TGCAGCGTTGAGGGACAGGGGAGTTCAGTTACGCGGTATTTT. Amino acid sequence: CSVEGQGSSVTRYF.